This T cell receptor (beta chain) was captured by sequencing in a study of T cell repertoires in cytomegalovirus infection. Study background: Through public TCR beta signatures, both CMV infection and matching HLA type were indicated.

In TCRdb, the reads were re-called with MiXCR into one record per CDR3 protein. The table includes roughly 34,000 distinct CDR3 sequences, about 50% detected once. V lost 5 bases and J lost 10; bases outside the gene matches: 4. CDR3 size: 12 residues. Germline CDR1 is SGHTA and CDR2 is FQGNSA. Note on this clonotype: Its antigen is unidentified.

Whole-study findings and limits: The ex vivo response was dominated by HLA-C-restricted CMV-specific TCR beta clonotypes.

This sequence joins TRBV7-2 and TRBJ2-1, with TRBD2 identical over 8 bases. Sequenced material: CD8+ T cells from cultured PBMCs, taken from culture after CMV antigen stimulation. The sequence was obtained from a human donor in good health (CMV status not recorded). Some clones in this sample may be carry-over from other donors' samples. In DNA, the CDR3 is TGTGCCAGCAGCGAGACTAGCGTAGAGCAGTTCTTC. Protein: CASSETSVEQFF.